This TCR beta chain was found in a study of shared clonotypes between healthy human individuals. This CDR3 spans 15 amino acids. Germline CDR1 reads SGHNT; CDR2 reads YYREEE (reference sequence). V lost 6 bases and J 0 bases, leaving 15 bases between the germline ends. This clone was seen just once. Generated by immunoSEQ multiplex PCR, the TCRdb table keeps only in-frame clones and is missing some. This table holds roughly 2.1 million clones, about 93% found once. Naive CD8 cells were CD45RO-negative, positively selected for CCR7, excluding terminally differentiated effector memory CD45RA+ cells. Sequencing input: naive CD8+ T cells from PBMCs. This rearrangement joins TRBV5-4 to TRBJ1-1; D uncertain. The clonotype originates from a man between 18 and 35 years old in good health. Some clones in this sample may be carry-over from other donors' samples. The CDR3 protein is CASTLGGELNTEAFF. The CDR3 DNA sequence: TGTGCCAGCACCCTCGGCGGAGAGTTGAACACTGAAGCTTTCTTT.